This T cell receptor (beta chain) is from a study of T cell responses to AZD1222 COVID-19 vaccine (dated by TCRdb to the early 2020s). Looking at the study overall: AZD1222 recipients given second doses at about 4 weeks or at about 12 weeks were pooled, since spike-specific TCR depth and breadth were not found to differ between the two schedules. Enrollment into the trials was organized by age into subgroups of 18-55, 56-69 and 70-plus years, and those subgroups contained roughly 140, 27 and 60 TCR-sequenced participants, respectively. A total of 230 or so trial participants underwent TCR sequencing, of whom roughly 210 received two doses of AZD1222 and about 26 received two doses of the MenACWY control vaccine. Results the study describes overall, beyond this receptor: Reportedly, almost half of the unique spike-specific TCRs recognized epitopes lying outside the regions that are mutated in the B.1.351 and B.1.1.7 variants. After two AZD1222 doses, spike-specific TCR breadth and depth were significantly higher than at day 0 and than in MenACWY recipients. Most participants were white British and females outnumbered males, and the authors suggested that clonal diversity may have been underestimated. The 56-69-year group was small, and its depth increase did not reach significance, likely because of low power. Because no day 14 peak-response samples were available, the repertoires could be characterized only after the peak T cell response. The vaccine-associated CD4 TCRs covered the entire spike protein, and the dominant responses fell in regions 160-218 and 743-854. Conclusions about previously exposed vaccinees are limited, since just 5 or 6 AZD1222 recipients were seropositive for SARS-CoV-2 at baseline.

CDR1 MNHEY and CDR2 SVGAGI are derived from the germline V gene. Trimming takes 0 bases from V and 3 bases from J, and the germline ends sit 15 bases apart. From its cysteine to its phenylalanine, the CDR3 spans 16 amino acids. Only the CDR3 DNA stays, 48 bases, in frame from base 1. The CDR3 regions of human TCRbeta chains were analyzed by immunosequencing. The study's processing was this. TCRs in the repertoires were compared against a reference library of SARS-CoV-2-specific TCRs that had been generated with the MIRA antigen-specificity platform. Breadth meant the fraction of unique TCRs that were SARS-CoV-2-associated, whereas depth meant the fraction of total T cells that were SARS-CoV-2-associated. Using the MIRA data, each spike-specific TCR was mapped to the spike region that the TCR reacts to and placed in a CD4 or CD8 class. Log10-transformed breadth and depth values were compared by one-way ANOVA with Sidak's multiple comparisons tests. As stored in TCRdb, this immuneACCESS dataset retains in-frame rearrangements with V and J assigned. A fraction of the clones does not appear; measured against another copy, unresolved V genes explain less than half of the discrepancy, and the remainder lacks a known reason. V, J and clone size reflect that table, while D and trimming were determined from the DNA. The sample contains around 100,000 clones, approximately 88% of them found a single time. 20% to 25% of the sample is held by the ten biggest clonotypes.

What the time point label conveys for this sample: baseline before first vaccination. Vaccinee samples were obtained from the UK trials COV001 and COV002, which included a single-blind randomized controlled phase 2/3 trial of AZD1222 (ChAdOx1 nCoV-19) in healthy adults. Trial participant PBMC samples were collected at day 0 and day 28 after the second dose for TCRbeta chain sequencing. A note on this clone: No cognate antigen has been identified for it. No per-base quality is available; no much larger clone lies one base away.

This sequence was found in an adult in good health. This material consisted of peripheral blood, taken on day 0 of AZD1222 vaccination. The chain uses TRBV6-5 and TRBJ2-7, with TRBD1 as a weak D call on 6 bases. The CDR3 here reads CASSYSGAGIVYEQYF. At the DNA level, the sequence is TGTGCCAGCAGTTACTCGGGGGCAGGGATCGTCTACGAGCAGTACTTC.